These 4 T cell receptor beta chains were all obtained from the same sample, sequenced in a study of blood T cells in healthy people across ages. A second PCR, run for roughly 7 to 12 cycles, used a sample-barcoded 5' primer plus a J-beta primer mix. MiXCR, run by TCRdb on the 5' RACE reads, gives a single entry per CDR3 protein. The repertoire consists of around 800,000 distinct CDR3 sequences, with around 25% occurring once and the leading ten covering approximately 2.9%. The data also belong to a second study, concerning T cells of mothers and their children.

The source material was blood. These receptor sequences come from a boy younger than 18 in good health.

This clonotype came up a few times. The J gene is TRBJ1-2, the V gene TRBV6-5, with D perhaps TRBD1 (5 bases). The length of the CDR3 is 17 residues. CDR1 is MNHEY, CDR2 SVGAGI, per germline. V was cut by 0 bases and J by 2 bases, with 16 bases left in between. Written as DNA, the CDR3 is TGTGCCAGCAGTTACTCGAAGCCGGGACGCCCAAACTATGGCTACACCTTC. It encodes CASSYSKPGRPNYGYTF.

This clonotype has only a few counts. The CDR3 sequence: CASGRGGGGYTF. For the CDR3, the DNA is TGCGCCAGCGGCAGGGGTGGAGGCGGCTACACCTTC. The chain couples TRBV4-1 to TRBJ1-2; perhaps TRBD1 as D (6 bases). Germline values: CDR1 MGHRA, CDR2 YSYEKL. This CDR3 spans 12 amino acids. Trimming stripped 8 bases from V and 8 bases from J, with 15 bases between.

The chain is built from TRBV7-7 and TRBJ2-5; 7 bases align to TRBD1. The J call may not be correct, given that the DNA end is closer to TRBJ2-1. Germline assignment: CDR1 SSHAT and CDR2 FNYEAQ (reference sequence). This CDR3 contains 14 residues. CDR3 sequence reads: CAPRTGTIEDEQFF. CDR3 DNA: TGTGCCCCTCGGACAGGCACTATTGAAGATGAGCAGTTCTTC.

CDR3 coding DNA: TGCGCCAGCAGCCAAGCGGGGTACTCCTACGAGCAGTACTTC. This codes for CASSQAGYSYEQYF. The rearrangement uses TRBV4-1 and TRBJ2-7; weak D call: TRBD2 (5 bases). Trimming removed 1 base from V and 0 bases from J, with 7 bases in between. CDR3 length: 14 residues. Germline V CDR1 and CDR2: MGHRA, YSYEKL.